This entry lists 18 T cell receptor beta chains sequenced from one sample in a study of T cell changes during pregnancy in multiple sclerosis. This table comes from immunoSEQ multiplex PCR, and its TCRdb copy is limited to in-frame clones, with some not included. The sample includes tens of thousands of clones, approximately 89% of them seen just once. The material sequenced was CD4+ T cells from peripheral blood mononuclear cells, taken after pregnancy. These TCRs come from a female donor in good health, enrolled as a control in a pregnancy study.

The rearrangement joins TRBV19 to TRBJ1-2; D is ambiguous. The CDR3 sequence is 12 residues long. The V gene's germline CDR1 is LNHDA and CDR2 SQIVND (reference sequence). The V and J ends lost 9 bases and 7 bases respectively, with 15 bases between them. The CDR3 loop reads CASQERARGYTF. As DNA, the CDR3 is TGTGCCAGCCAGGAGAGGGCGCGTGGCTACACCTTC. The full variable domain, its missing parts supplied by reference TRBV19 and TRBJ1-2, is DGGITQSPKYLFRKEGQNVTLSCEQNLNHDAMYWYRQDPGQGLRLIYYSQIVNDFQKGDIAEGYSVSREKKESFPLTVTSAQKNPTAFYLCASQERARGYTFGSGTRLTVV.

The chain links TRBV19 to TRBJ2-3; the match to TRBD2 covers 14 bases. The germline V gene has CDR1 LNHDA and CDR2 SQIVND (reference sequence). The length of the CDR3 is 15 residues. The junction had 4 bases not matched to a gene; V was cut back by 5 bases and J by 6 bases. The CDR3 DNA reads as TGTGCCAGTAGTCCCTGGACTAGCGGGGGGGATACGCAGTATTTT. As protein: CASSPWTSGGDTQYF.

The chain joins TRBV7-9 to TRBJ1-1; D gene ambiguous. Germline V gene lookup returns CDR1 SEHNR and CDR2 FQNEAQ (reference sequence). The CDR3 contains 12 residues. Trimming removed 3 bases at V and 5 bases at J, with 7 bases between. CDR3 DNA: TGTGCCAGCAGCTTGCCGGAGACTGAAGCTTTCTTT. Its translation is CASSLPETEAFF.

This chain joins TRBV9 and TRBJ2-5; 7 positions agree with TRBD2. The CDR3 contains 14 residues. With 4 bases clipped from V and 5 bases from J, the junction kept 8 bases outside the gene matches. The germline gives CDR1 SGDLS, CDR2 YYNGEE. The CDR3 region is CASSKGGGMETQYF. CDR3 coding DNA: TGTGCCAGCAGCAAGGGCGGGGGTATGGAGACCCAGTACTTC.

J is TRBJ2-1 and V is TRBV7-2; TRBD2 aligns across 13 bases. CDR3 length: 16 amino acids. Germline V gene lookup returns CDR1 SGHTA and CDR2 FQGNSA. Trimming cost V 5 bases and J 7 bases; bases outside gene matches: 8. CDR3 sequence: CASSPETSGGWNEQFF. CDR3 bases: TGTGCCAGCAGCCCAGAGACTAGCGGGGGGTGGAATGAGCAGTTCTTC.

The chain recombines TRBV5-5 with TRBJ2-3; D is uncertain. The germline V and J ends were trimmed by 4 bases and 1 base, with 13 bases remaining between them. The germline gives CDR1 SGHKS, CDR2 YYEKEE (reference sequence). CDR3 length equals 15 residues. The CDR3 coding sequence is TGTGCCAGCAGCCCAGGCCCAGACCGCACAGATACGCAGTATTTT. Translation: CASSPGPDRTDTQYF.

This chain uses TRBV5-1 with TRBJ1-2, with 8 bases identical to TRBD1. CDR3 length: 14 amino acids. Trimming took 4 bases from V and 2 from J; bases not matched to a gene: 4. Germline V gene lookup returns CDR1 SGHRS and CDR2 YFSETQ. Here the CDR3 reads CASSPWTGNYGYTF. In DNA, the CDR3 is TGCGCCAGCAGCCCTTGGACAGGGAACTATGGCTACACCTTC.

The chain has TRBV19 and TRBJ2-3, with 8 bases aligning to TRBD1. In germline, CDR1 is LNHDA, CDR2 SQIVND (reference sequence). The CDR3 totals 16 residues. V dropped 4 bases and J dropped 4; count of bases not matched to a gene: 10. CDR3 DNA: TGTGCCAGTAGTAATAGGGGCAGGGGGCGCCCAGATACGCAGTATTTT. It codes for CASSNRGRGRPDTQYF.

The chain joins TRBV5-1 to TRBJ2-7; D is possibly TRBD1 (8 bases). V lost 4 bases and J 0 bases, leaving 14 bases between the germline ends. The length of the CDR3 is 15 residues. In germline, CDR1 is SGHRS, CDR2 YFSETQ. The CDR3 DNA sequence: TGCGCCAGCAGCGGACAGGGCGGGAGCTCCTACGAGCAGTACTTC. It specifies CASSGQGGSSYEQYF.

This clone is a singleton in its sample. The chain joins TRBV5-6 to TRBJ1-6; tentative D call: TRBD1 (5 bases). With 4 bases removed from V and 5 bases from J, the gap between germline ends came to 16 bases. Germline CDR1 and CDR2: SGHDT and YYEEEE. This CDR3 region has 16 residues. This CDR3 reads CASSPTSGWDNSPLHF. The CDR3 DNA is TGTGCCAGCAGCCCGACCTCAGGGTGGGATAATTCACCCCTCCACTTT.

The chain is built from TRBV6-5 and TRBJ2-2; 11 bases fit TRBD1. Per the germline V gene, CDR1 is MNHEY and CDR2 is SVGAGI. V dropped 2 bases and J dropped 6; count of bases not matched to a gene: 2. The CDR3 has 15 residues. CDR3 DNA: TGTGCCAGCAGTTACCAGGGACAGGGGGCCGGGGAGCTGTTTTTT. Translation gives CASSYQGQGAGELFF.

The chain combines TRBV18 with TRBJ1-1; 7 nucleotides line up with TRBD1. The length of the CDR3 is 15 residues. Germline V gives CDR1 KGHSH, CDR2 LQKENI. V lost 0 bases, J lost 3 bases, and 4 bases stayed unmatched. CDR3 in amino acids: CASSPPRQGDTEAFF. CDR3 in DNA: TGTGCCAGCTCACCACCACGACAGGGTGACACTGAAGCTTTCTTT.

V and J are TRBV19 and TRBJ1-5, with D possibly being TRBD1 (6 bases). This CDR3 spans 14 amino acids. V dropped 8 bases and J dropped 11 bases, with 22 bases sitting between them. In germline, CDR1 is LNHDA, CDR2 SQIVND (reference sequence). CDR3 sequence: CASLRRGETPAQHF. The CDR3 DNA reads TGTGCCAGTCTTCGCAGGGGCGAGACTCCGGCCCAGCATTTT.

This chain connects TRBV10-3 to TRBJ2-1; TRBD2 matches at 13 bases. The V gene end was trimmed by 8 bases and the J gene end by 5 bases; junction bases not matched to a gene: 15. CDR1 ENHRY and CDR2 SYGVKD come from the germline V gene. The CDR3 sequence is 18 residues long. CDR3 residues: CAIRPTSGGADFHNEQFF. The CDR3 region has the DNA TGTGCCATCCGTCCTACTAGCGGGGGGGCCGATTTCCACAATGAGCAGTTCTTC.

The chain couples TRBV19 to TRBJ2-7; D is uncertain. The CDR3 spans 15 residues. V lost 1 base and J lost 3, with 13 bases in between. The germline CDR1 and CDR2 sequences are LNHDA and SQIVND (reference sequence). The DNA of the CDR3 is TGTGCCAGTAGTATAGGGGCAGCCGCCCTCTACGAGCAGTACTTC. Amino acids: CASSIGAAALYEQYF. The full variable domain, with the rest looked up from reference TRBV19 and TRBJ2-7, is DGGITQSPKYLFRKEGQNVTLSCEQNLNHDAMYWYRQDPGQGLRLIYYSQIVNDFQKGDIAEGYSVSREKKESFPLTVTSAQKNPTAFYLCASSIGAAALYEQYFGPGTRLTVT.

The chain has TRBV6-5 and TRBJ1-3; no clear D. Germline assignment: CDR1 MNHEY and CDR2 SVGAGI. The CDR3 is 14 amino acids. The germline V and J ends were trimmed by 6 bases and 1 base, with 10 bases remaining between them. CDR3 protein: CASRIRQSGNTIYF. CDR3 sequence (DNA): TGTGCCAGCAGAATCCGACAATCTGGAAACACCATATATTTT.

The chain links TRBV7-2 to TRBJ2-1; 10 nucleotides align to TRBD2. V dropped 1 base and J dropped 2; count of bases not matched to a gene: 5. Germline assignment: CDR1 SGHTA and CDR2 FQGNSA. The CDR3 contains 17 residues. The CDR3 spells CASSLGAGGLPYNEQFF. The DNA of the CDR3 is TGTGCCAGCAGCTTAGGAGCGGGGGGGCTCCCCTACAATGAGCAGTTCTTC. The complete variable domain, with remaining parts taken from reference TRBV7-2 and TRBJ2-1, reads GAGVSQSPSNKVTEKGKDVELRCDPISGHTALYWYRQSLGQGLEFLIYFQGNSAPDKSGLPSDRFSAERTGGSVSTLTIQRTQQEDSAVYLCASSLGAGGLPYNEQFFGPGTRLTVL.

This clone counts as medium-sized. The chain recombines TRBV7-9 with TRBJ1-1; 7 bases are a match to TRBD1. V lost 10 bases, J lost 4 bases, and 6 bases stayed unmatched. Germline lookup yields CDR1 SEHNR and CDR2 FQNEAQ (reference sequence). The CDR3 runs to 12 residues. The CDR3 spells CAIDRGRTEAFF. Here the CDR3 DNA reads TGTGCCATTGATAGGGGGCGCACTGAAGCTTTCTTT. Based on the CDR3 plus reference TRBV7-9 and TRBJ1-1, the full variable domain is DTGVSQNPRHKITKRGQNVTFRCDPISEHNRLYWYRQTLGQGPEFLTYFQNEAQLEKSRLLSDRFSAERPKGSFSTLEIQRTEQGDSAMYLCAIDRGRTEAFFGQGTRLTVV.